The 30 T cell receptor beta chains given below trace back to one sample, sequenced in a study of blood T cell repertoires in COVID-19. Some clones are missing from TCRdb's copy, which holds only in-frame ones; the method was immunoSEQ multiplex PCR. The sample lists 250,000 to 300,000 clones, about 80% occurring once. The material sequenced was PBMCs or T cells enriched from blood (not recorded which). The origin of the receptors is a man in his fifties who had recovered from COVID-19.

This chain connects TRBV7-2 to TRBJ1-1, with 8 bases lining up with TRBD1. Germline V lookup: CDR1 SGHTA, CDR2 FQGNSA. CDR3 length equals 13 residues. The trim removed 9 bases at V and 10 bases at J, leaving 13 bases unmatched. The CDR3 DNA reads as TGTGCCAGAGCTTGGGCAGGGGGCCTTGGAGCTTTCTTT. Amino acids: CARAWAGGLGAFF.

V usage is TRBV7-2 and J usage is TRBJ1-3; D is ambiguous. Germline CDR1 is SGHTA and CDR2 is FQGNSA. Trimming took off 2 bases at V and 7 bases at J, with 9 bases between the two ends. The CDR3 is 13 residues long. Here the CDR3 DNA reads TGTGCCAGCAGCTTAAATATCGGGAACACCATATATTTT. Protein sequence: CASSLNIGNTIYF.

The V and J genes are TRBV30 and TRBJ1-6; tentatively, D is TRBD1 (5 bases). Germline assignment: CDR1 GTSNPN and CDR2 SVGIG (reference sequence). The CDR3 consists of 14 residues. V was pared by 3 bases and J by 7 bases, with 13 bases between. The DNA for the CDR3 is TGTGCCTGGAGGCAGGGACTATCGAATTCACCCCTCCACTTT. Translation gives CAWRQGLSNSPLHF.

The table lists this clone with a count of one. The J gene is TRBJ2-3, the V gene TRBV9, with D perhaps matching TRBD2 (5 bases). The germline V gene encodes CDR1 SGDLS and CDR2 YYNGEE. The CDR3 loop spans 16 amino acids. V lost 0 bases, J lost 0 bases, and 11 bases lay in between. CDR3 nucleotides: TGTGCCAGCAGCGTAGTTGGGTGGACTAGCACAGATACGCAGTATTTT. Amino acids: CASSVVGWTSTDTQYF.

This chain's CDR3 is CASSLDRGEVYNSPLHF. CDR3 sequence (DNA): TGCGCCAGCAGCCTAGACAGGGGGGAGGTTTACAATTCACCCCTCCACTTT. The V call is TRBV4-1, the J call TRBJ1-6, with 9 bases lining up with TRBD1. CDR1 is MGHRA, CDR2 YSYEKL, per germline. V gave up 4 bases and J gave up 7 bases; unmatched junction bases: 11. The length of the CDR3 is 17 residues.

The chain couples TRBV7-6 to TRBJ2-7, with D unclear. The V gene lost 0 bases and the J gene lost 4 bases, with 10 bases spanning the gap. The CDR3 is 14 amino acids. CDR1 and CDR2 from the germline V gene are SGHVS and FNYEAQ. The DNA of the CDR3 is TGTGCCAGCAGCTTAGCGAGTGACGGGTACGAGCAGTACTTC. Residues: CASSLASDGYEQYF.

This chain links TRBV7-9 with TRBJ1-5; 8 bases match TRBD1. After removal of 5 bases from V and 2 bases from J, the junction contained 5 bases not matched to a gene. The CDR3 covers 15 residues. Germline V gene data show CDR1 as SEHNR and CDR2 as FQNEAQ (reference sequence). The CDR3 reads CASSPDRGGNQPQHF. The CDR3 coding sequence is TGTGCCAGCAGCCCAGACAGGGGAGGCAATCAGCCCCAGCATTTT.

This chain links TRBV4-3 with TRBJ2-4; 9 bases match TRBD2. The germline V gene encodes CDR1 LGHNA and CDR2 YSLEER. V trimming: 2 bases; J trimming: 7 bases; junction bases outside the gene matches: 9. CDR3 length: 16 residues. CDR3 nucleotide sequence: TGCGCCAGCAGCCAAACCCTAGCGGGATCAGGGAACATTCAGTACTTC. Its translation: CASSQTLAGSGNIQYF.

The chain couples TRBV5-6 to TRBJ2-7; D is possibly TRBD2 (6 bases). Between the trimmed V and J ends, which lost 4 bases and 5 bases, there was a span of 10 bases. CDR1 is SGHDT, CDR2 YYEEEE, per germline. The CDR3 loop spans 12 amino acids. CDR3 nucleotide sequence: TGTGCCAGCAGCAGGGGACTGCACGAGCAGTACTTC. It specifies CASSRGLHEQYF.

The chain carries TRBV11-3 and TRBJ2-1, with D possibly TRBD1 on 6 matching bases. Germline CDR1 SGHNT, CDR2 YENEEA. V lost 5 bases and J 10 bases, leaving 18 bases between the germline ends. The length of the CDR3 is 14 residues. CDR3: CASSQHNQGWEQFF. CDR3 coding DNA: TGTGCCAGCAGCCAACACAACCAGGGGTGGGAGCAGTTCTTC.

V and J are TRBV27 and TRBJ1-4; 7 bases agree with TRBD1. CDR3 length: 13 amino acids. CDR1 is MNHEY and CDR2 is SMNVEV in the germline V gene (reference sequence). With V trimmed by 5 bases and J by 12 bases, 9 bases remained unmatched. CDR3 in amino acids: CASSKTGAFELFF. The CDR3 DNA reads TGTGCCAGCAGTAAAACAGGGGCTTTCGAACTGTTTTTT.

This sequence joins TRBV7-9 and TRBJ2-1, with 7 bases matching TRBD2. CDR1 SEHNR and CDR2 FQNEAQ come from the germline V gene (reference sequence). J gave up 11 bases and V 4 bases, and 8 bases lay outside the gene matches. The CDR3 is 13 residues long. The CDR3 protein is CASSSEAGTKQFF. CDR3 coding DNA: TGTGCCAGCAGCTCCGAAGCGGGGACGAAGCAGTTCTTC.

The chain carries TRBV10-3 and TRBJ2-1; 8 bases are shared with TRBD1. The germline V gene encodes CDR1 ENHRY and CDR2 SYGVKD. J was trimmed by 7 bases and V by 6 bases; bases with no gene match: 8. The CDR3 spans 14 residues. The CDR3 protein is CAIRDPRGPNEQFF. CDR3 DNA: TGTGCCATCAGGGACCCCAGGGGGCCTAATGAGCAGTTCTTC.

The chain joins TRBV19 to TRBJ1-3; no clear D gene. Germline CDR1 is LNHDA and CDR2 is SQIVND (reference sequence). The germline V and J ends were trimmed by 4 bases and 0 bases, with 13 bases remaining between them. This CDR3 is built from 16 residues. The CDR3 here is CASSKSGLASGNTIYF. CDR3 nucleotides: TGTGCCAGTAGTAAATCGGGATTAGCCTCTGGAAACACCATATATTTT.

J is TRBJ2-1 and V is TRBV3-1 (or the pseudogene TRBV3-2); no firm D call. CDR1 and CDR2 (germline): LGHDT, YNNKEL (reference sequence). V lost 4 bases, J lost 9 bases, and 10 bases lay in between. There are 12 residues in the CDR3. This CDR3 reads CASSLPGGEQFF. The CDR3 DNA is TGTGCCAGCAGCCTGCCCGGTGGTGAGCAGTTCTTC.

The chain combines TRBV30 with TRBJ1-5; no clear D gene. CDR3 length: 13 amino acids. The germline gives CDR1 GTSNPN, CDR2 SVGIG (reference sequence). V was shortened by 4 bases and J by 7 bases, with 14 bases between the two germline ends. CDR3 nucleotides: TGTGCCTGGAAGGGAGGGCTGGAGCAGCCCCAGCATTTT. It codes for CAWKGGLEQPQHF.

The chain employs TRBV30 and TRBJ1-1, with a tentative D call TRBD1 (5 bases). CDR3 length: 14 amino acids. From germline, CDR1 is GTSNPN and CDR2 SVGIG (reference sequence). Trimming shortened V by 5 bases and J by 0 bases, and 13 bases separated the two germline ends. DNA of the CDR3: TGTGCCTGGGAGCGGGGGACCGTGAACACTGAAGCTTTCTTT. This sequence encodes CAWERGTVNTEAFF.

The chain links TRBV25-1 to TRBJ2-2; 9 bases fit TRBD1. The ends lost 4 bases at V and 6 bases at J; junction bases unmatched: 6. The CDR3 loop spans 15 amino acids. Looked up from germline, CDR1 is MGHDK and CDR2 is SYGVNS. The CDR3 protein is CASSGGQGKPGELFF. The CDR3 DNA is TGTGCCAGCAGTGGAGGACAGGGGAAGCCCGGGGAGCTGTTTTTT.

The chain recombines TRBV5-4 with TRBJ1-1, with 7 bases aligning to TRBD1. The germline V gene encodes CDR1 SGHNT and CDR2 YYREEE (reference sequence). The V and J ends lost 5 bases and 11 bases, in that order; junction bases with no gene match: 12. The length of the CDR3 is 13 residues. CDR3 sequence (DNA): TGTGCCAGCAGTTCTACTGGGGGACAGCGGGCTTTCTTT. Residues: CASSSTGGQRAFF.

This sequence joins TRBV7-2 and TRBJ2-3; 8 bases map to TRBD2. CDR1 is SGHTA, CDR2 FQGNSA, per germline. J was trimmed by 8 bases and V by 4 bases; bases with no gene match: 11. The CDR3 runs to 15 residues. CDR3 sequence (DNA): TGTGCCAGCAGCTGGGCGCTAGCGGGTGGGACTACGCAGTATTTT. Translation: CASSWALAGGTTQYF.

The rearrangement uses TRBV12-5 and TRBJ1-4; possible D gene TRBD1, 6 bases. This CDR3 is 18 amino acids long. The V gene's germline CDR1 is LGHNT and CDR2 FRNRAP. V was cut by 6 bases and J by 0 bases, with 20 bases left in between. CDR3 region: CASGFRGTRWATNEKLFF. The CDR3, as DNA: TGTGCTAGTGGCTTCCGTGGGACACGATGGGCAACTAATGAAAAACTGTTTTTT. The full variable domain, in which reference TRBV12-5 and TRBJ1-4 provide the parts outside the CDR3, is DARVTQTPRHKVTEMGQEVTMRCQPILGHNTVFWYRQTMMQGLELLAYFRNRAPLDDSGMPKDRFSAEMPDATLATLKIQPSEPRDSAVYFCASGFRGTRWATNEKLFFGSGTQLSVL.

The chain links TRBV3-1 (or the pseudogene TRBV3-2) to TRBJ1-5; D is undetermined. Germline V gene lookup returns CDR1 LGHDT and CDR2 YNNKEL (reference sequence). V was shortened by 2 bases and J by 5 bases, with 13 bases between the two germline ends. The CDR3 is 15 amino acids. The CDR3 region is CASSQSSRRDQPQHF. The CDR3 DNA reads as TGTGCCAGCAGCCAATCATCCCGTCGCGATCAGCCCCAGCATTTT.

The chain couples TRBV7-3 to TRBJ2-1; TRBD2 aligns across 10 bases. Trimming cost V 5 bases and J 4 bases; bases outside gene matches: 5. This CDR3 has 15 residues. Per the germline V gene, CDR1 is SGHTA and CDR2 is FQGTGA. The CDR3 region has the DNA TGTGCCAGCAGCGACGGACTAGCGGCTTACAATGAGCAGTTCTTC. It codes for CASSDGLAAYNEQFF.

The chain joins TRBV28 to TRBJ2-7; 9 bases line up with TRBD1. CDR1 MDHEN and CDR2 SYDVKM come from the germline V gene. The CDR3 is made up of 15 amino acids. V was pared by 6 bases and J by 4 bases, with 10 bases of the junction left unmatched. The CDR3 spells CASRDTGGAAYEQYF. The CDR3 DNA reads TGTGCCAGCAGGGACACAGGGGGCGCAGCGTACGAGCAGTACTTC.

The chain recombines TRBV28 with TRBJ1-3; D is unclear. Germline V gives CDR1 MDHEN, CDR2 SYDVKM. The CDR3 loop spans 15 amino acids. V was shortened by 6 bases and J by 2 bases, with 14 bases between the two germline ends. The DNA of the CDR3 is TGTGCCAGCAGCCAGCGGGAAAGTACTGGAAACACCATATATTTT. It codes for CASSQRESTGNTIYF.

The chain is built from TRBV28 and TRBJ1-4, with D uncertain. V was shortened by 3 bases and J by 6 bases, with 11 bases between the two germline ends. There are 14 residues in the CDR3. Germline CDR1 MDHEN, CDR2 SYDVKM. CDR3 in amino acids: CASSLSPPDEKLFF. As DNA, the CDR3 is TGTGCCAGCAGTTTGAGTCCCCCGGATGAAAAACTGTTTTTT.

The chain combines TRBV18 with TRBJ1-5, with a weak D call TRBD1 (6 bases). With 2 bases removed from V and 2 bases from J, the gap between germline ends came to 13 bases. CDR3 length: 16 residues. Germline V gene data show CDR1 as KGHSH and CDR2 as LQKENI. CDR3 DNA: TGTGCCAGCTCACCATCAGGGGCCGACGGCAATCAGCCCCAGCATTTT. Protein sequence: CASSPSGADGNQPQHF. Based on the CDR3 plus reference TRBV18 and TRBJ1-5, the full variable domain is NAGVMQNPRHLVRRRGQEARLRCSPMKGHSHVYWYRQLPEEGLKFMVYLQKENIIDESGMPKERFSAEFPKEGPSILRIQQVVRGDSAAYFCASSPSGADGNQPQHFGDGTRLSIL.

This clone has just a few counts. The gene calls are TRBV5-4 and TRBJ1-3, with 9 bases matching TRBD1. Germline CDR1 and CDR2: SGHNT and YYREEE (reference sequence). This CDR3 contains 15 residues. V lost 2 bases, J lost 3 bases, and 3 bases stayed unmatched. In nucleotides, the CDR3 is TGTGCCAGCAGCTTCCAGACAGGGGGTGGAAACACCATATATTTT. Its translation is CASSFQTGGGNTIYF. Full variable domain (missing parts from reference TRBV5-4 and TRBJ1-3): ETGVTQSPTHLIKTRGQQVTLRCSSQSGHNTVSWYQQALGQGPQFIFQYYREEENGRGNFPPRFSGLQFPNYSSELNVNALELDDSALYLCASSFQTGGGNTIYFGEGSWLTVV.

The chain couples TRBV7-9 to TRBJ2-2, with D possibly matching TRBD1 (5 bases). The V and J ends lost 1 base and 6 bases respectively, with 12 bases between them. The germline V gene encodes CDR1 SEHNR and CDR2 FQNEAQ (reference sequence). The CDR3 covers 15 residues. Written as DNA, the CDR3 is TGTGCCAGCAGCTTAGGGCAGGGCGAGTCCGGGGAGCTGTTTTTT. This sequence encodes CASSLGQGESGELFF.

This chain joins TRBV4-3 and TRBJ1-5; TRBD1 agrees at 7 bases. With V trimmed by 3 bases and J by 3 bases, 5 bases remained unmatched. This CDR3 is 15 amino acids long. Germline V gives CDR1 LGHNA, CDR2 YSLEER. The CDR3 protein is CASSQSDRDNQPQHF. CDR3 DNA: TGCGCCAGCAGCCAGAGCGACAGGGACAATCAGCCCCAGCATTTT.